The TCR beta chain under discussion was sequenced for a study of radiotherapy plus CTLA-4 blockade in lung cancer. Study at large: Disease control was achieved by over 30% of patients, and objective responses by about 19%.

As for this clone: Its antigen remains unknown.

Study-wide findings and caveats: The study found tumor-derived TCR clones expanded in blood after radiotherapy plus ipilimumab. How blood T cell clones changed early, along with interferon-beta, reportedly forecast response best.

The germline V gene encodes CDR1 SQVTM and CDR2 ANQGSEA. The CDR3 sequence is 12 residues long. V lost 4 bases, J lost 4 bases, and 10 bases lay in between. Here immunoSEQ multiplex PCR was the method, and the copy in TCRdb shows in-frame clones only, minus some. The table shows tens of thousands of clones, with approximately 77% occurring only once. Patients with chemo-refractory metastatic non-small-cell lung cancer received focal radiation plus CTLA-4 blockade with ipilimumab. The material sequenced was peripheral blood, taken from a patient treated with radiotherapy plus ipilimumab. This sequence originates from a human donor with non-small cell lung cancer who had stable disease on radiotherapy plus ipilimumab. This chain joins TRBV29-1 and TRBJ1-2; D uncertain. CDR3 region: CSVVGESYGYTF. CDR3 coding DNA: TGCAGCGTTGTTGGGGAGAGCTATGGCTACACCTTC.